This T cell receptor (beta chain) emerged from a study of blood T cell repertoires in COVID-19. The CDR3 spans 15 residues. Germline V gene sequence: CDR1 MNHNS, CDR2 SASEGT. Trimming took 2 bases from V and 6 from J; bases not matched to a gene: 6. Per the original data handling: From reference gene primer amplification, estimates of nucleated cell counts were derived. Libraries were prepared by immunoSEQ multiplex PCR; TCRdb keeps only in-frame clonotypes and omits some of them. For V, J and clone size, that table is used; D and trimming come from the DNA. The sample contains 150,000 to 200,000 clones, around 86% of which appear only once.

This sequence joins TRBV6-1 and TRBJ2-7; 11 bases are a match to TRBD1. Sequencing was performed on peripheral blood. This receptor was obtained from a man aged 40-49 years with active or convalescent COVID-19. The CDR3 region has the DNA TGTGCCAGCAGTGAACTAGGACAGGGGGCGGGCGAGCAGTACTTC. Translation gives CASSELGQGAGEQYF.